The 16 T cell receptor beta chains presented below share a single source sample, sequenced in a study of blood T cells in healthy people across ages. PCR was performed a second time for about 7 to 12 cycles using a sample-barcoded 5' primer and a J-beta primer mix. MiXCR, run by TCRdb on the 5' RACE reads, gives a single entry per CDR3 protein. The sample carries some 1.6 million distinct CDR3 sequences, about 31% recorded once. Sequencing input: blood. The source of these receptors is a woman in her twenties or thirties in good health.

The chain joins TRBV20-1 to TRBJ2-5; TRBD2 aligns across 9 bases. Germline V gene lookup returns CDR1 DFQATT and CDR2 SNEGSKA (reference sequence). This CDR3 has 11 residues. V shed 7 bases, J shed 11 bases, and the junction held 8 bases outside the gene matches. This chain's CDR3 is CSGLAGTKQYF. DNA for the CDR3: TGCAGTGGGCTAGCGGGGACGAAGCAGTACTTC.

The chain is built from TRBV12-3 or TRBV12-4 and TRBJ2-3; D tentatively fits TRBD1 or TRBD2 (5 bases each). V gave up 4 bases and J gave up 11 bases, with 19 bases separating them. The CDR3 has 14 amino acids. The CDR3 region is CASSSGDRTDVQYF. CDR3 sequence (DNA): TGTGCCAGCAGTTCCGGGGACCGCACAGATGTGCAGTATTTT.

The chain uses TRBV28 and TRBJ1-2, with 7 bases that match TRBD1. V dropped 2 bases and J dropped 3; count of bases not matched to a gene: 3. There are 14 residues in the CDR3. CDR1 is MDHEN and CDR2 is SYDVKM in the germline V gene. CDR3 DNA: TGTGCCAGCAGTTTACGGACAGGCTACTATGGCTACACCTTC. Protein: CASSLRTGYYGYTF.

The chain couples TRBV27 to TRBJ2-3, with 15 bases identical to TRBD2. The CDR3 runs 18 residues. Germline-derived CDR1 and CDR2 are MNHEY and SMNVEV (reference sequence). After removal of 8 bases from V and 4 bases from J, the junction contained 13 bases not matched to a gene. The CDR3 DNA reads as TGTGCCAGCCACTCGTGGACTAGCGGGAGGGCCGTGGCAGATACGCAGTATTTT. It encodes CASHSWTSGRAVADTQYF.

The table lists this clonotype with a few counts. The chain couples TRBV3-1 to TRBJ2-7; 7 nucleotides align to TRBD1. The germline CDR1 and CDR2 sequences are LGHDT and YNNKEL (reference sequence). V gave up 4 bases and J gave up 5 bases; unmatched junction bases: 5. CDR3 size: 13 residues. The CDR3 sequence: CASSRQGVNEQYF. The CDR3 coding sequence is TGTGCCAGCAGCCGGCAGGGGGTGAACGAGCAGTACTTC.

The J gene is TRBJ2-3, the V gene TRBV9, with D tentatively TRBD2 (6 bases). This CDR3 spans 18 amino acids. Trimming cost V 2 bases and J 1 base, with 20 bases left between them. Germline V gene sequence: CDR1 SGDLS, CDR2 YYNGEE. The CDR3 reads CASSVSTGVGRGTDTQYF. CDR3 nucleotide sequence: TGTGCCAGCAGCGTCTCGACCGGCGTCGGGAGAGGCACAGATACGCAGTATTTT.

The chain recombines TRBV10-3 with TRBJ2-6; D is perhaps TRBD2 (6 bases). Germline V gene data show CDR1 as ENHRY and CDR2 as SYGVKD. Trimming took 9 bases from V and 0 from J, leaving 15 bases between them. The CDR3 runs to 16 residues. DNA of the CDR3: TGTGCCATTCCGCGGGGCGCTATCTCTGGGGCCAACGTCCTGACTTTC. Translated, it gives CAIPRGAISGANVLTF.

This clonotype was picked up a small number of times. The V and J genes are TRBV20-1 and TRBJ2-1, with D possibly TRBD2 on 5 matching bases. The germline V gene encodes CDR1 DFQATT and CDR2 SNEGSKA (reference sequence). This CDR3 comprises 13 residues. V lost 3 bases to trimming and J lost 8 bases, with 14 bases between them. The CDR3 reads CSASYSNGDEQFF. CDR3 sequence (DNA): TGCAGTGCTAGTTATTCCAACGGGGATGAGCAGTTCTTC.

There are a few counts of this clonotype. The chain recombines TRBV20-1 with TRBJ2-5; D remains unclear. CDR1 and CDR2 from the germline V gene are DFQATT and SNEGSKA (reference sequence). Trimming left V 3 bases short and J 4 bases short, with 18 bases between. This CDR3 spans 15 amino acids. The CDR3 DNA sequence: TGCAGTGCTAGTGGCCGATGGGGTAAGGGAGAGACCCAGTACTTC. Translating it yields CSASGRWGKGETQYF.

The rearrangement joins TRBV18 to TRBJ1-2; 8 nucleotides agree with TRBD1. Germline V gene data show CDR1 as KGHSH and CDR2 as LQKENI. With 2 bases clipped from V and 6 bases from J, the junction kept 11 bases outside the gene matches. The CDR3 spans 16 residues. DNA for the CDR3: TGTGCCAGCTCACCATACGGACAGGGAAAGGAGGATGGCTACACCTTC. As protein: CASSPYGQGKEDGYTF.

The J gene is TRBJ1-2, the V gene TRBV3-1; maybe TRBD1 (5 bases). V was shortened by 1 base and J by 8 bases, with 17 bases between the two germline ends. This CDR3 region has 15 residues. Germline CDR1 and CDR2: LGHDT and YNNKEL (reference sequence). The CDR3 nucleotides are TGTGCCAGCAGCCAAGTGGCTAAAGGACAAGAGGGCTACACCTTC. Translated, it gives CASSQVAKGQEGYTF.

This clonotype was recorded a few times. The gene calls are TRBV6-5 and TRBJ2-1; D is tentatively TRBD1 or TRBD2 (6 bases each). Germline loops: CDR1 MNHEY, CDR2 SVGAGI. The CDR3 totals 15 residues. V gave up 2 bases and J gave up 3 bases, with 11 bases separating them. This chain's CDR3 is CASSYGEGGYNEQFF. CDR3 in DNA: TGTGCCAGCAGTTACGGTGAGGGGGGCTACAATGAGCAGTTCTTC.

CDR3 sequence: CASSLAAGIVYEQYF. The CDR3 coding sequence is TGCGCCAGCAGCTTGGCGGCAGGGATCGTCTACGAGCAGTACTTC. V and J are TRBV5-1 and TRBJ2-7, with D tentatively TRBD1 (5 bases). The CDR3 is made up of 15 amino acids. V shed 0 bases and J shed 3 bases, with 13 bases lying between them. The germline CDR1 and CDR2 sequences are SGHRS and YFSETQ.

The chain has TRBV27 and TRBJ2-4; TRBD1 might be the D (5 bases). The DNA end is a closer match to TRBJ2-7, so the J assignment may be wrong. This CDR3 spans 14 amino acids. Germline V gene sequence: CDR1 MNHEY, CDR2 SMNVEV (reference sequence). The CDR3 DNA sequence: TGTGCCAGCAGTTTTTTTGCCCAGGGTGACGAGCAGTACTTC. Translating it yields CASSFFAQGDEQYF.

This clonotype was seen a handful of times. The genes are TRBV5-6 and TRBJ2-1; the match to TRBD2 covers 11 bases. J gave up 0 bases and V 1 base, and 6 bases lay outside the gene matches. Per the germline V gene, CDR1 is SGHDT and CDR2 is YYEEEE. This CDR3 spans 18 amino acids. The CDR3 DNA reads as TGTGCCAGCAGCTTGTTAGCGGGAGGGTGGAGCTCCTACAATGAGCAGTTCTTC. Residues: CASSLLAGGWSSYNEQFF.

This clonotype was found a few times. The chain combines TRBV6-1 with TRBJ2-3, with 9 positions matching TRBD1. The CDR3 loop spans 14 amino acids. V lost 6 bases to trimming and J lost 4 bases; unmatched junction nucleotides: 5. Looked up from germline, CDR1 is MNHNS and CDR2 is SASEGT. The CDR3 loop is CASRRDRVADTQYF. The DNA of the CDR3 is TGTGCCAGCAGGAGGGACAGGGTCGCAGATACGCAGTATTTT.